These T cell receptor beta chains were read from a single sample in a study of T cells in Graves' hyperthyroidism and ophthalmopathy. In TCRdb, the multiplex PCR reads were re-called with MiXCR into one record per CDR3 protein. The sample has hundreds of thousands of distinct CDR3 sequences, 18% seen once. The specimen was blood. The source is a woman aged 45-65 years with Graves' hyperthyroidism that later progressed to Graves' ophthalmopathy. Both conserved end residues are part of each CDR3. The order of the fields is clone size, D gene, J gene, V gene, CDR3 protein, CDR3 DNA. The D gene is left open where the match is weak. A clone size is listed for some rows: how often the clone was seen (once, few, many), or a class if it is expanded.

- TRBD2 TRBJ2-3 TRBV6-2/TRBV6-3 CASSYMASGFTDTQYF TGTGCCAGCAGTTACATGGCTAGCGGGTTCACAGATACGCAGTATTTT
- TRBD1 TRBJ1-4 TRBV15 CATSRARAGGKLFF TGTGCCACCAGCAGAGCGAGGGCAGGGGGAAAACTGTTTTTT
- - TRBJ1-2 TRBV28 CASSLSGKMGYGYTF TGTGCCAGCAGCCTCTCCGGAAAAATGGGGTATGGCTACACCTTC
many - TRBJ1-1 TRBV6-2/TRBV6-3 CASSYHGGGGTEAFF TGTGCCAGCAGTTACCATGGGGGTGGGGGCACTGAAGCTTTCTTT
- - TRBJ2-7 TRBV12-3/TRBV12-4 CASSLITDEQYF TGTGCCAGCAGTTTAATAACTGACGAGCAGTACTTC
many TRBD1 TRBJ2-1 TRBV5-1 CASSLAGQGGNEQFF TGCGCCAGCAGCTTGGCGGGACAGGGTGGGAATGAGCAGTTCTTC
- - TRBJ1-5 TRBV15 CATSRDRRVESLNQPQHF TGTGCCACCAGCAGAGATCGCAGGGTGGAAAGTCTCAATCAGCCCCAGCATTTT
many - TRBJ1-6 TRBV3-1 CASSLYNSPLHF TGTGCCAGCAGCCTTTATAATTCACCCCTCCACTTT
few TRBD1 TRBJ1-3 TRBV2 CASSVTGGATGNTIYF TGTGCCAGCAGTGTAACAGGGGGCGCGACTGGAAACACCATATATTTT
many TRBD2 TRBJ2-5 TRBV12-3/TRBV12-4 CASIPSGGGETQYF TGTGCCAGCATTCCTTCGGGAGGTGGGGAGACCCAGTACTTC
- - TRBJ1-2 TRBV2 CASSEVRDSGSDYGYTF TGTGCCAGCAGTGAGGTCCGCGATTCGGGGTCTGACTATGGCTACACCTTC
many - TRBJ1-2 TRBV11-2 CASSLVEQGYTF TGTGCCAGCAGCTTGGTGGAGCAGGGCTACACCTTC
- TRBD1 TRBJ1-3 TRBV20-1 CSARDRKGAGGNTIYF TGCAGTGCTAGAGATAGGAAGGGGGCGGGTGGAAACACCATATATTTT
many TRBD1 TRBJ2-1 TRBV27 CASSLGTGVYNEQFF TGTGCCAGCAGTTTAGGGACAGGGGTATACAATGAGCAGTTCTTC
- - TRBJ1-4 TRBV7-2 CASSSPTGGGEKLFF TGTGCCAGCAGCTCCCCGACAGGTGGTGGTGAAAAACTGTTTTTT
- TRBD1 TRBJ1-2 TRBV3-1 CASSHWDRAGYGYTF TGTGCCAGCAGCCACTGGGACAGGGCGGGCTATGGCTACACCTTC
few TRBD2 TRBJ2-7 TRBV6-2/TRBV6-3 CASREHGTSHEQYF TGTGCCAGCAGGGAGCACGGGACTAGCCACGAGCAGTACTTC
many - TRBJ1-1 TRBV7-9 CASSSLGDLGMNTEAFF TGTGCCAGCAGCAGCCTGGGGGACCTAGGGATGAACACTGAAGCTTTCTTT
few - TRBJ1-1 TRBV12-3/TRBV12-4 CASSFNAGTEAFF TGTGCCAGCAGTTTTAATGCCGGCACTGAAGCTTTCTTT
many - TRBJ1-1 TRBV18 CASSDMNTEAFF TGTGCCAGCTCAGACATGAACACTGAAGCTTTCTTT
many - TRBJ2-2 TRBV3-1 CASSQGVVTGELFF TGTGCCAGCAGCCAGGGTGTCGTCACCGGGGAGCTGTTTTTT
- - TRBJ2-5 TRBV5-6 CASSLAQAGQETQYF TGTGCCAGCAGCTTGGCGCAGGCGGGGCAAGAGACCCAGTACTTC
many - TRBJ2-7 TRBV20-1 CSALSYEQYF TGCAGTGCGCTCTCCTACGAGCAGTACTTC
- - TRBJ1-5 TRBV6-6 CASSVAGGNNQPQHF TGTGCCAGCAGTGTGGCCGGGGGGAACAATCAGCCCCAGCATTTT
- - TRBJ1-6 TRBV9 CASSGGTTGTYNSPLHF TGTGCCAGCAGCGGGGGGACTACAGGGACCTACAATTCACCCCTCCACTTT
few - TRBJ1-1 TRBV12-3/TRBV12-4 CASRSPVSTEAFF TGTGCCAGCAGGTCGCCGGTGAGCACTGAAGCTTTCTTT
many - TRBJ2-5 TRBV3-1 CASSQIQETQYF TGTGCCAGCAGTCAAATCCAAGAGACCCAGTACTTC